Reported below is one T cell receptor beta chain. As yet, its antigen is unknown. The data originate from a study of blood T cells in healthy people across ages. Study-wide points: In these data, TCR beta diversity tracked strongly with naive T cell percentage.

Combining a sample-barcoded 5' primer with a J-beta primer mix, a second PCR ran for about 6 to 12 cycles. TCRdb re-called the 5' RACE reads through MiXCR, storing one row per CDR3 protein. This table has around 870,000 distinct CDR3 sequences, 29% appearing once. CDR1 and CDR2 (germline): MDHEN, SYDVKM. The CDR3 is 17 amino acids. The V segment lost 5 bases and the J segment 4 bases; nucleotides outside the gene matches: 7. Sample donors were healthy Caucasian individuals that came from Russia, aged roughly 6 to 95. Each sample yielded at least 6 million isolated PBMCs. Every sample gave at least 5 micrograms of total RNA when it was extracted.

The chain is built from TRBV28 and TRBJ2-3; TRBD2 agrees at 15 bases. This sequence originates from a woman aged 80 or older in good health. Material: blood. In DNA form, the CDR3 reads TGTGCCAGCAGTCTCAAATGGACTAGCGGGGGGGCAGATACGCAGTATTTT. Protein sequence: CASSLKWTSGGADTQYF.